Below, one TCR beta chain is given with its context. Germline V gene data show CDR1 as LGHNA and CDR2 as YSLEER. The CDR3 contains 17 residues. V was pared by 1 base and J by 2 bases, with 16 bases between. The entry originates in a study of T cells after yellow fever vaccination. UMIs and a universal primer site were added when TCR cDNA was made by 5'RACE template switching. TCRdb analysed the 5' RACE reads with MiXCR anew, one entry per CDR3 protein. The sample yields 400,000 or so distinct CDR3 sequences, over 5% seen once. J is TRBJ2-3 and V is TRBV4-3; D is possibly TRBD1 (5 bases). The sequenced sample was PBMCs, obtained 5 days after the yellow fever booster vaccination. The receptor was isolated from a man aged 30-40 years who received the YFV17D yellow fever vaccine. This CDR3 is CASSQVGHGSFTDTQYF. In nucleotides, the CDR3 is TGCGCCAGCAGCCAAGTGGGGCACGGCAGCTTCACAGATACGCAGTATTTT.